A single sample gave rise to the 11 T cell receptor beta chains below, sequenced in a study of HIV-infected children after antiretroviral therapy interruption. The treatment is: PENTA 11 planned treatment interruption arm or continuous ART arm. Unique molecular identifiers were included in an RNA-based 3' RACE TCR library. MiXCR was run by TCRdb on the 3' RACE reads, yielding one entry per CDR3 protein. The sample has more than 75,000 distinct CDR3 sequences, approximately 6.9% seen once; the top ten hold approximately 1.2%. Sequences were derived from CD45RA+ CD4+ T cells from PBMCs, pooled from several time points, sampled from a donor given antiretroviral therapy, either interrupted or continuous. Subset meaning: naive CD4+ CD45RA+ CD45RO- T cells. Receptors were obtained from a pool of human donors with HIV.

This chain links TRBV3-1 with TRBJ1-1; TRBD1 is a possible D gene (5 bases). V was cut by 1 base and J by 3 bases, with 6 bases left in between. The germline V gene has CDR1 LGHDT and CDR2 YNNKEL (reference sequence). The CDR3 spans 13 residues. The CDR3 bases are TGTGCCAGCAGCCAAGTCAGGGACACTGAAGCTTTCTTT. Translating it yields CASSQVRDTEAFF.

This clonotype was picked up many times. This rearrangement joins TRBV7-6 to TRBJ2-3, with D possibly TRBD2 on 6 matching bases. The CDR3 extends over 16 amino acids. Germline V CDR1 and CDR2: SGHVS, FNYEAQ. The V end was cut by 2 bases, the J end by 4 bases, with 16 bases between. CDR3 bases: TGTGCCAGCAGCTTATTTGTTACTAGCAGTGCAGATACGCAGTATTTT. Translation gives CASSLFVTSSADTQYF.

This clonotype was detected ten times or more. The chain has TRBV6-4 and TRBJ1-2; TRBD1 might be the D (6 bases). CDR1 is MRHNA, CDR2 SNTAGT, per germline. V was pared by 2 bases and J by 4 bases, with 23 bases between. The CDR3 is 18 residues long. CDR3 DNA sequence: TGTGCCAGCAGTGACCCCCTGAGAATCGGACAGACGACCTATGGCTACACCTTC. It yields the protein CASSDPLRIGQTTYGYTF.

This clonotype was picked up many times. This rearrangement joins TRBV5-8 to TRBJ2-1, with a possible D match to TRBD2 (5 bases). The CDR3 extends over 14 amino acids. Per germline, CDR1 SGHTS and CDR2 YDEGEE. The V end was cut by 4 bases, the J end by 5 bases, with 13 bases between. Here the CDR3 reads CASSLEDENNEQFF. In DNA form, the CDR3 reads TGTGCCAGCAGCCTGGAGGACGAAAACAATGAGCAGTTCTTC.

This clonotype was found many times. In DNA form, the CDR3 reads TGTGCCAGCAGCTCGAATTCACCCCTCCACTTT. It is translated as CASSSNSPLHF. The chain is built from TRBV11-2 and TRBJ1-6; D is unclear. The CDR3 spans 11 residues. Looked up from germline, CDR1 is SGHAT and CDR2 is FQNNGV. The V end lost 4 bases, the J end lost 7 bases, and 2 bases lay between the germline ends.

This clonotype was observed at least ten times. The V call is TRBV12-3 or TRBV12-4, the J call TRBJ2-3, with 9 bases matching TRBD1. This CDR3 has 16 residues. V lost 5 bases to trimming and J lost 2 bases; unmatched junction nucleotides: 8. As DNA, the CDR3 is TGTGCCAGCAGTGCGCCGGGACAGGGAAACACAGATACGCAGTATTTT. Translation gives CASSAPGQGNTDTQYF.

In this sample, this clonotype turned up many times. J is TRBJ1-4 and V is TRBV2, with 7 bases matching TRBD1. Germline CDR1 is SNHLY and CDR2 is FYNNEI. The CDR3 consists of 18 residues. With V trimmed by 4 bases and J by 4 bases, 15 bases remained unmatched. CDR3 protein: CASSATSGTGELNEKLFF. CDR3 bases: TGTGCCAGCAGTGCAACGTCCGGAACAGGGGAGCTTAATGAAAAACTGTTTTTT.

The sample holds many counts of this clonotype. The gene calls are TRBV9 and TRBJ2-1; TRBD2 matches at 11 bases. This CDR3 has 18 residues. Per germline, CDR1 SGDLS and CDR2 YYNGEE. V lost 4 bases and J lost 2; bases outside the gene matches: 11. The CDR3 loop reads CASSFRFLTSGAYNEQFF. Here the CDR3 DNA reads TGTGCCAGCAGCTTCCGATTCCTGACTAGCGGGGCCTACAATGAGCAGTTCTTC.

The chain is built from TRBV4-2 and TRBJ1-2; no clear D gene. With 0 bases removed from V and 8 bases from J, the gap between germline ends came to 10 bases. The germline V gene encodes CDR1 LGHNA and CDR2 YNFKEQ. The CDR3 consists of 13 residues. In DNA form, the CDR3 reads TGTGCCAGCAGCCAAGACTCCAGAGAGGGCTACACCTTC. It yields the protein CASSQDSREGYTF.

This clonotype was counted a few times. This sequence joins TRBV6-5 and TRBJ2-7; TRBD2 might be the D (5 bases). Trimming took 0 bases from V and 0 from J, leaving 9 bases between them. CDR3 length equals 15 residues. Germline V lookup: CDR1 MNHEY, CDR2 SVGAGI. The CDR3 region has the DNA TGTGCCAGCAGTTACTCGAGGGCTAGCTCCTACGAGCAGTACTTC. As protein: CASSYSRASSYEQYF.

There are many counts of this clonotype. This chain links TRBV19 with TRBJ2-2; the D is unclear. This CDR3 spans 12 amino acids. Germline V lookup: CDR1 LNHDA, CDR2 SQIVND (reference sequence). Between the trimmed V and J ends, which lost 3 bases and 7 bases, there was a span of 6 bases. Written as DNA, the CDR3 is TGTGCCAGTAGTATCCAGGACGGGGAGCTGTTTTTT. It encodes CASSIQDGELFF.